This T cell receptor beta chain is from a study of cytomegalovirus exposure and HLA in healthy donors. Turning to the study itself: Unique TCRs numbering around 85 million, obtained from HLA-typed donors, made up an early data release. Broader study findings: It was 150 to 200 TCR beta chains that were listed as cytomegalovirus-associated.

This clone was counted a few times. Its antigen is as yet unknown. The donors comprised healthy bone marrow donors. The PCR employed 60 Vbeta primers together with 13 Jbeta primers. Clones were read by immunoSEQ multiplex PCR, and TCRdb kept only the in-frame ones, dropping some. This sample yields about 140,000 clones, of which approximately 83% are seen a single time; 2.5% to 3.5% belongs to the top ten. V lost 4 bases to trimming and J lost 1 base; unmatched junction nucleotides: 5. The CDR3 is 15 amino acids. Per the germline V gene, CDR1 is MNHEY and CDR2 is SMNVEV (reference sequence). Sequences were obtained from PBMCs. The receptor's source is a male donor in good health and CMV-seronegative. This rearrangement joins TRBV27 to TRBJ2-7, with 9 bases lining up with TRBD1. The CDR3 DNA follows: TGTGCCAGCAGTTCCTGGGACAGGGTTTCCTACGAGCAGTACTTC. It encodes CASSSWDRVSYEQYF.